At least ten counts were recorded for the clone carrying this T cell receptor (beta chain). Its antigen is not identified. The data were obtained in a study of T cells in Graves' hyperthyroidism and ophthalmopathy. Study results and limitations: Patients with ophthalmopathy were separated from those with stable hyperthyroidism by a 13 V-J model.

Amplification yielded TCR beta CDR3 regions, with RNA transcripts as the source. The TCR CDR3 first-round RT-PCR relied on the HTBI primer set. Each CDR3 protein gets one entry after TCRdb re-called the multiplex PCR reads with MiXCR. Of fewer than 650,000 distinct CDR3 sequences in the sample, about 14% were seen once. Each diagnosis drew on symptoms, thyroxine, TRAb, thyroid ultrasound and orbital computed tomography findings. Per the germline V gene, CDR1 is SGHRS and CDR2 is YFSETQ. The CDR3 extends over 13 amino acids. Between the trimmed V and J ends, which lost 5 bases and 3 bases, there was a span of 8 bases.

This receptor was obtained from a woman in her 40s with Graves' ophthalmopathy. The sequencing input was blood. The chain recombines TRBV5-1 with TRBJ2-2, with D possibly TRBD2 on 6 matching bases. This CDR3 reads CASRTRDTGELFF. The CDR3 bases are TGCGCCAGCAGGACTAGGGACACCGGGGAGCTGTTTTTT.